The entry below describes one T cell receptor beta chain. Its antigen is unidentified. Points from the study as a whole: Whole repertoires were not studied in the larger cohort, only one V-J beta rearrangement.

After constant-region reverse-primer amplification, full-length variable regions underwent semi-nested PCR with Nested Universal Primer A. TCRdb re-called the 5' RACE reads through MiXCR, storing one row per CDR3 protein. Of about 57,000 distinct CDR3 sequences in the sample, about 26% were seen once. Tregs were sorted as CD4+CD25+CD127-/low cells. V lost 3 bases, J lost 2 bases, and 11 bases lay in between. The CDR3 loop spans 14 amino acids. V usage is TRBV12-3 or TRBV12-4 and J usage is TRBJ2-7; D remains unclear. This sequence originates from a female donor with breast cancer. The sample comprised tumor-infiltrating Tregs sorted from the breast tumor. The CDR3 sequence is CASSFTFGAYEQYF. For the CDR3, the DNA is TGTGCCAGCAGTTTTACGTTTGGGGCCTACGAGCAGTACTTC.